The 31 T cell receptor beta chains reported below all come from one sample, sequenced in a study of PD-1 blockade in classical Hodgkin lymphoma. The method was immunoSEQ multiplex PCR; TCRdb's version includes in-frame clones alone and lacks a portion of them. The sample comprises just over 14,000 clones, approximately 91% of which are singletons, and around 6.2% rests with the top ten. Time point noted: newly diagnosed, previously untreated cHL patient sample. Thawed PBMCs were the source of CD8+ T cells, obtained through magnetic negative selection. The specimen sequenced was CD8+ T cells from blood. All receptors derive from a human donor with classical Hodgkin lymphoma.

V and J are TRBV6-5 and TRBJ2-5; D is ambiguous. The V gene lost 0 bases and the J gene lost 1 base, with 9 bases spanning the gap. Germline CDR1 reads MNHEY; CDR2 reads SVGAGI. The CDR3 runs 15 residues. This CDR3 is CASSYSFRGQETQYF. The CDR3 coding sequence is TGTGCCAGCAGTTACTCTTTTCGAGGCCAAGAGACCCAGTACTTC.

The genes are TRBV28 and TRBJ1-6; 8 bases align to TRBD1. CDR3 length: 16 amino acids. V shed 3 bases and J 5 bases; nucleotides not matched to a gene: 6. Germline CDR1 and CDR2: MDHEN and SYDVKM. Here the CDR3 reads CASSFFPGGNNSPLHF. Here the CDR3 DNA reads TGTGCCAGCAGTTTCTTCCCAGGGGGCAATAATTCACCCCTCCACTTT.

With respect to this clone: The sample carries other DNA sequences with the same CDR3. This chain links TRBV6-1 with TRBJ1-1; D call uncertain. Germline CDR1 MNHNS, CDR2 SASEGT. The CDR3 runs to 14 residues. Between the trimmed V and J ends, which lost 1 base and 1 base, there was a span of 7 bases. The CDR3: CASSEGSGNTEAFF. In DNA, the CDR3 is TGTGCCAGCAGTGAAGGATCTGGGAACACTGAAGCTTTCTTT.

The chain uses TRBV2 and TRBJ2-3, with a tentative D call TRBD2 (5 bases). The CDR3 runs to 18 residues. CDR1 and CDR2 from the germline V gene are SNHLY and FYNNEI. The ends were cut back, 3 bases at V and 0 bases at J, with 19 bases in the middle. As DNA, the CDR3 is TGTGCCAGCAGTGAGGTGCTAGCCTACATGTCTAGCACAGATACGCAGTATTTT. Translated, it gives CASSEVLAYMSSTDTQYF.

This rearrangement joins TRBV7-9 to TRBJ2-1, with D perhaps TRBD1 (5 bases). V was pared by 5 bases and J by 8 bases, with 16 bases between. The CDR3 covers 14 residues. Germline-derived CDR1 and CDR2 are SEHNR and FQNEAQ (reference sequence). CDR3 in DNA: TGTGCCAGCAGCGGTGGGGCCCCCTTTTATGAGCAGTTCTTC. Protein sequence: CASSGGAPFYEQFF.

The chain has TRBV10-3 and TRBJ2-7; D unresolved. The germline V gene has CDR1 ENHRY and CDR2 SYGVKD. This CDR3 is 10 amino acids long. V lost 4 bases, J lost 10 bases, and 8 bases lay in between. DNA for the CDR3: TGTGCCATCAGTGGTTACGGCCAGTACTTC. This gives the protein CAISGYGQYF.

V is TRBV27 and J is TRBJ2-1; 8 bases line up with TRBD2. Germline CDR1 reads MNHEY; CDR2 reads SMNVEV (reference sequence). Trimming cost V 6 bases and J 0 bases; bases outside gene matches: 7. The CDR3 is 16 amino acids. The CDR3 spells CASREIAGSSYNEQFF. Here the CDR3 DNA reads TGTGCCAGCAGGGAAATAGCGGGGAGCTCCTACAATGAGCAGTTCTTC.

The chain has TRBV2 and TRBJ2-2; D is ambiguous. There are 13 residues in the CDR3. Per germline, CDR1 SNHLY and CDR2 FYNNEI. Trimming took off 4 bases at V and 6 bases at J, with 9 bases between the two ends. The CDR3 nucleotides read TGTGCCAGCAGTGGAACTTCGCCCGGGGAGCTGTTTTTT. Translating gives CASSGTSPGELFF. The whole variable domain, filled in from reference TRBV2 and TRBJ2-2, reads EPEVTQTPSHQVTQMGQEVILRCVPISNHLYFYWYRQILGQKVEFLVSFYNNEISEKSEIFDDQFSVERPDGSNFTLKIRSTKLEDSAMYFCASSGTSPGELFFGEGSRLTVL.

A single count supports this clone. V is TRBV5-5 and J is TRBJ2-3; 8 nucleotides line up with TRBD1. There are 14 residues in the CDR3. The germline V gene has CDR1 SGHKS and CDR2 YYEKEE (reference sequence). V trimming: 4 bases; J trimming: 1 base; junction bases outside the gene matches: 2. CDR3 loop: CASSQGAGTDTQYF. For the CDR3, the DNA is TGTGCCAGCAGCCAGGGGGCAGGCACAGATACGCAGTATTTT.

The DNA of the CDR3 is TGTGCCAGCAGTTTAAAGGGACAGGGGGCCTACGAGCAGTACTTC. Its protein product is CASSLKGQGAYEQYF. The chain uses TRBV27 and TRBJ2-7; 11 nucleotides match TRBD1. Germline CDR1 MNHEY, CDR2 SMNVEV (reference sequence). J was trimmed by 2 bases and V by 2 bases; bases with no gene match: 2. The CDR3 is 15 amino acids.

This clone was seen just once. The V and J genes are TRBV4-2 and TRBJ2-3, with D possibly TRBD1 on 5 matching bases. The ends were cut back, 2 bases at V and 2 bases at J, with 23 bases in the middle. The CDR3 length is 19 residues. Germline V gene data show CDR1 as LGHNA and CDR2 as YNFKEQ. The CDR3 coding sequence is TGTGCCAGCAGCCAAATAAAGGATGACAGCGCCCTTACCACAGATACGCAGTATTTT. This sequence encodes CASSQIKDDSALTTDTQYF.

The count of this clone is one. The chain has TRBV27 and TRBJ2-1, with D possibly being TRBD2 (5 bases). The germline gives CDR1 MNHEY, CDR2 SMNVEV (reference sequence). Trimming removed 5 bases from V and 10 bases from J, with 21 bases in between. The CDR3 totals 15 residues. The chain's CDR3 is CASSPLEAGSEEQFF. CDR3 nucleotides: TGTGCCAGCAGTCCTTTGGAGGCCGGATCGGAAGAGCAGTTCTTC.

The V and J genes are TRBV5-4 and TRBJ2-1; TRBD1 matches 10 bases. Germline V gives CDR1 SGHNT, CDR2 YYREEE (reference sequence). The V gene end was trimmed by 4 bases and the J gene end by 6 bases; junction bases not matched to a gene: 4. There are 14 residues in the CDR3. CDR3 sequence reads: CASSDRDRGNEQFF. The CDR3 nucleotides are TGTGCCAGCAGCGACCGGGACAGGGGCAATGAGCAGTTCTTC.

The chain is built from TRBV6-1 and TRBJ2-3; TRBD1 aligns across 8 bases. The trim removed 1 base at V and 2 bases at J, leaving 5 bases unmatched. CDR3 size: 16 residues. Germline-derived CDR1 and CDR2 are MNHNS and SASEGT. The CDR3 sequence: CASSEGAGGSTDTQYF. CDR3 bases: TGTGCCAGCAGTGAAGGGGCAGGGGGCTCCACAGATACGCAGTATTTT.

This chain connects TRBV2 to TRBJ2-5, with 8 nucleotides matching TRBD2. The CDR3 runs to 17 residues. CDR1 SNHLY and CDR2 FYNNEI come from the germline V gene. V dropped 4 bases and J dropped 0; count of bases not matched to a gene: 10. CDR3 sequence (DNA): TGTGCCAGCAGTGGAAGCGGGACTAGACCGTACCAAGAGACCCAGTACTTC. Protein: CASSGSGTRPYQETQYF.

V and J are TRBV4-1 and TRBJ1-2, with 7 bases matching TRBD1. The CDR3 extends over 15 amino acids. Germline-derived CDR1 and CDR2 are MGHRA and YSYEKL. The J segment lost 5 bases and the V segment lost 3 bases, leaving 9 bases of the junction unmatched. The CDR3 protein is CASSQPWDSIYGYTF. CDR3 in DNA: TGCGCCAGCAGCCAGCCCTGGGACAGCATTTATGGCTACACCTTC.

This clone has just a few counts. V is TRBV2 and J is TRBJ1-5, with D possibly TRBD1 on 5 matching bases. Germline CDR1 and CDR2: SNHLY and FYNNEI. The CDR3 sequence is 14 residues long. The V end lost 1 base, the J end lost 1 base, and 5 bases lay between the germline ends. CDR3 amino acids: CASSEGDSNQPQHF. DNA of the CDR3: TGTGCCAGCAGTGAAGGGGACAGCAATCAGCCCCAGCATTTT.

The chain joins TRBV4-2 to TRBJ2-1; D is perhaps TRBD2 (6 bases). The V end lost 0 bases, the J end lost 6 bases, and 12 bases lay between the germline ends. The CDR3 covers 15 residues. Germline lookup yields CDR1 LGHNA and CDR2 YNFKEQ. CDR3 residues: CASSQEGTPSNEQFF. In DNA, the CDR3 is TGTGCCAGCAGCCAAGAGGGGACTCCCTCCAATGAGCAGTTCTTC.

The V gene is TRBV5-1, the J gene TRBJ1-1; D is unclear. The germline CDR1 and CDR2 sequences are SGHRS and YFSETQ. The V gene lost 0 bases and the J gene lost 1 base, with 7 bases spanning the gap. CDR3 length: 14 residues. The CDR3 DNA follows: TGCGCCAGCAGCTTGGGACGGGCGAACACTGAAGCTTTCTTT. This translates into CASSLGRANTEAFF.

This clone was seen just once. The rearrangement uses TRBV18 and TRBJ2-7; D not resolved. Trimming left V 3 bases short and J 7 bases short, with 19 bases between. This CDR3 spans 15 amino acids. CDR1 is KGHSH, CDR2 LQKENI, per germline. The CDR3 sequence is CASSPLFPFLGEQYF. The CDR3 DNA follows: TGTGCCAGCTCACCTCTTTTCCCTTTTCTGGGTGAGCAGTACTTC.

The chain couples TRBV13 to TRBJ2-1; D might be TRBD2 (5 bases). Germline V lookup: CDR1 PRHDT, CDR2 FYEKMQ (reference sequence). The CDR3 has 17 residues. V lost 2 bases and J 0 bases, leaving 14 bases between the germline ends. CDR3 residues: CASSLQASLSSYNEQFF. Written as DNA, the CDR3 is TGTGCCAGCAGCTTACAGGCTAGCCTGAGCTCCTACAATGAGCAGTTCTTC.

The rearrangement joins TRBV5-8 to TRBJ2-2, with 8 nucleotides matching TRBD1. V dropped 3 bases and J dropped 6; count of bases not matched to a gene: 4. This CDR3 is built from 14 residues. Germline CDR1 is SGHTS and CDR2 is YDEGEE. The CDR3 nucleotides are TGTGCCAGCAGCTCGGACAGGGAGGCCGGGGAGCTGTTTTTT. It translates to CASSSDREAGELFF.

This rearrangement joins TRBV6-1 to TRBJ1-5; TRBD1 matches 8 bases. CDR1 MNHNS and CDR2 SASEGT come from the germline V gene. This CDR3 is 19 amino acids long. Germline trimming cut 2 bases from V and 0 bases from J; bases unmatched to any gene: 12. In DNA, the CDR3 is TGTGCCAGCAGTGAAAAGGGACAGGCGACCTTCTATAGCAATCAGCCCCAGCATTTT. Amino acid sequence: CASSEKGQATFYSNQPQHF.

The chain has TRBV11-3 and TRBJ2-3; D ambiguous. Per germline, CDR1 SGHNT and CDR2 YENEEA. The V end lost 8 bases, the J end lost 4 bases, and 13 bases lay between the germline ends. The CDR3 extends over 13 amino acids. The CDR3 nucleotides read TGTGCCAGCGCGGAACGGAACGCAGATACGCAGTATTTT. This codes for CASAERNADTQYF.

J is TRBJ2-2 and V is TRBV11-3, with TRBD2 identical over 9 bases. The CDR3 spans 17 residues. The germline V gene has CDR1 SGHNT and CDR2 YENEEA. Unmatched junction bases numbered 8, after V lost 5 bases and J lost 1 base. CDR3 DNA: TGTGCCAGCAGCCGCCGGCCGACTAGCGGGAACACCGGGGAGCTGTTTTTT. It specifies CASSRRPTSGNTGELFF.

This chain connects TRBV29-1 to TRBJ2-7, with D possibly being TRBD2 (6 bases). Trimming stripped 7 bases from V and 3 bases from J, with 10 bases between. Germline loops: CDR1 SQVTM, CDR2 ANQGSEA. The CDR3 length is 11 residues. The CDR3 DNA reads TGCAGCGGTGGTAGCGGCTACGAGCAGTACTTC. Its protein is CSGGSGYEQYF.

J is TRBJ2-7 and V is TRBV4-1; TRBD2 aligns across 7 bases. V lost 0 bases and J lost 0; bases outside the gene matches: 14. The germline V gene encodes CDR1 MGHRA and CDR2 YSYEKL. There are 19 residues in the CDR3. The CDR3 spells CASSQDSSGIYGASYEQYF. The CDR3 DNA follows: TGCGCCAGCAGCCAAGATTCAAGCGGGATTTATGGAGCCTCCTACGAGCAGTACTTC.

The chain employs TRBV7-9 and TRBJ2-2; TRBD1 matches at 10 bases. The germline V gene has CDR1 SEHNR and CDR2 FQNEAQ (reference sequence). Trimming cost V 5 bases and J 0 bases; bases outside gene matches: 9. The CDR3 sequence is 18 residues long. In DNA, the CDR3 is TGTGCCAGCAGCACAAAAACAGGACAGGGGGCGAACACCGGGGAGCTGTTTTTT. Translated, it gives CASSTKTGQGANTGELFF. Based on the CDR3 plus reference TRBV7-9 and TRBJ2-2, the full variable domain is DTGVSQNPRHKITKRGQNVTFRCDPISEHNRLYWYRQTLGQGPEFLTYFQNEAQLEKSRLLSDRFSAERPKGSFSTLEIQRTEQGDSAMYLCASSTKTGQGANTGELFFGEGSRLTVL.

The chain recombines TRBV19 with TRBJ2-1, with D unclear. This CDR3 has 13 amino acids. Germline CDR1 is LNHDA and CDR2 is SQIVND (reference sequence). V gave up 5 bases and J gave up 9 bases, with 14 bases separating them. The CDR3 loop reads CASSPSSWGEQFF. CDR3 coding DNA: TGTGCCAGTAGTCCGTCCTCCTGGGGTGAGCAGTTCTTC.

The chain carries TRBV2 and TRBJ1-6; D remains ambiguous. There are 10 residues in the CDR3. Trimming cost V 9 bases and J 10 bases, with 7 bases left between them. From germline, CDR1 is SNHLY and CDR2 FYNNEI. The CDR3 nucleotides are TGTGCCAGTCAAGACTCACCCCTCCACTTT. This codes for CASQDSPLHF.

The chain carries TRBV6-1 and TRBJ1-1; possible D gene TRBD1, 5 bases. CDR1 MNHNS and CDR2 SASEGT come from the germline V gene. The CDR3 runs to 15 residues. The V and J ends lost 5 bases and 1 base respectively, with 14 bases between them. The CDR3 region is CASSPRDYSNTEAFF. The CDR3 nucleotides read TGTGCCAGCAGTCCCCGGGACTATTCGAACACTGAAGCTTTCTTT.